This T cell receptor beta chain was identified during a study of metastatic and nonmetastatic thyroid tumors. The wider study: Repertoire comparisons spanned blood and tumor or nodule tissue from malignant and benign thyroid patients. The study, taken as a whole, reports: Compared with benign nodules, malignant thyroid tumors were reported to have significantly higher TCR beta diversity in both blood and tumor.

In the original processing: Across clinicopathological groups, CDR3 differences served as the basis for building a distant-metastasis classifier for papillary thyroid cancer. Using MiXCR, TCRdb re-called clones from the PCR reads. TCRdb, not the authors, supplied the V and J calls. In the table there are just over 15,000 clones, approximately 20% of which are singletons. CDR1 and CDR2 (germline): GTSNPN, SVGIG (reference sequence). The CDR3 runs 13 residues. Trimming left V 0 bases short and J 5 bases short, with 11 bases between. None of the patients had undergone any treatment ahead of thyroid surgery. With respect to this clone: Its target is unknown.

The genes are TRBV30 and TRBJ2-7; D not certain. Sequenced material: tumor tissue. The sequence was collected from a female donor with papillary thyroid cancer or a benign thyroid nodule (not recorded which). Some clones in this sample may be carry-over from other donors' samples. CDR3 sequence (DNA): TGTGCCTGGAGTGTACTTTCTAGTGACGAGCAGTACTTC. Translating it yields CAWSVLSSDEQYF.